This TCR beta chain was identified during a study of cytomegalovirus exposure and HLA in healthy donors. Looking at the study overall: The approximately 120 million unique TCR beta sequences, from about 190 million T cells, were found by an earlier analysis. HLA-typed donors contributed approximately 92 million unique TCRs, which were held in an early data release.

Study findings and constraints: There were some public TCRs occurring in many donors, but most TCR sequences were rare.

PCR involved 60 Vbeta and 13 Jbeta primers. Using immunoSEQ multiplex PCR, the repertoire was profiled, and TCRdb retains in-frame clones only, with some absent. The repertoire includes some 200,000 clones, 80% to 85% of them detected once, and approximately 2.5% sits in the top ten. About this clone itself: Antigen: not known.

Source material: PBMCs. This clonotype was obtained from a middle-aged woman in good health and CMV-seronegative.

The CDR3 here is CASSSTGGNTEAFF. In DNA form, the CDR3 reads TGTGCCAGCAGCTCGACAGGGGGTAACACTGAAGCTTTCTTT. The V gene is TRBV7-2, the J gene TRBJ1-1; 9 bases fit TRBD1. The CDR3 extends over 14 amino acids. V trimming: 4 bases; J trimming: 2 bases; junction bases outside the gene matches: 2. Germline CDR1 SGHTA, CDR2 FQGNSA.